The rows below give T cell receptor beta chains drawn from one sample of a study of shared clonotypes between healthy human individuals. Method: immunoSEQ multiplex PCR; TCRdb's copy keeps in-frame clones and lacks some. The sample contains some 490,000 clones, roughly 80% of which appear only once. The specimen was PBMCs. The receptor set was obtained from a woman in her 40s in good health. Some clones in this sample may be carry-over from other donors' samples. CDR3s include the opening cysteine and the closing phenylalanine or tryptophan. The D gene is left open where the match is weak. Expanded clones are given a class, and other clones once, few, many or no size at all.

>TRBJ2-3|TRBV6-4|many|NA
CASSEGTGNTDTQYF
TGTGCCAGCAGTGAGGGGACTGGGAACACAGATACGCAGTATTTT
>TRBJ2-1|TRBV1|many|NA
CTSSQGEQRNYNEQFF
TGCACCAGCAGCCAAGGTGAGCAGCGGAATTACAATGAGCAGTTCTTC
>TRBJ2-7|TRBV9|NA|NA
CASSLTRASDEQYF
TGTGCCAGCAGCCTGACCCGGGCCTCCGACGAGCAGTACTTC
>TRBJ2-1|TRBV7-8|NA|NA
CASSPLGGEQFF
TGTGCCAGCAGCCCACTTGGGGGGGAGCAGTTCTTC
>TRBJ1-2|TRBV5-1|NA|NA
CASSLNLYGYTF
TGCGCCAGCAGCTTGAACCTCTATGGCTACACCTTC
>TRBJ1-1|TRBV18|NA|NA
CASSPWGADTEAFF
TGTGCCAGCTCACCGTGGGGGGCTGACACTGAAGCTTTCTTT
>TRBJ2-3|TRBV2|NA|TRBD2
CASSLVGRAGTDTQYF
TGTGCCAGCAGTCTCGTCGGGAGGGCCGGCACAGATACGCAGTATTTT
>TRBJ1-2|TRBV27|few|TRBD1
CASSLGRGRGYTF
TGTGCCAGCAGTTTAGGAAGGGGGCGAGGCTACACCTTC
>TRBJ1-1|TRBV5-1|NA|TRBD1
CASAMTGSNTEAFF
TGCGCCAGCGCTATGACAGGGTCGAACACTGAAGCTTTCTTT
>TRBJ2-7|TRBV30|few|TRBD2
CAWSRASGYEQYF
TGTGCCTGGAGCCGGGCTAGCGGCTACGAGCAGTACTTC
>TRBJ2-5|TRBV7-2|NA|TRBD1
CASSSTGGGKTQYF
TGTGCCAGCAGCTCTACAGGGGGCGGGAAGACCCAGTACTTC
>TRBJ1-2|TRBV6-5|NA|TRBD1
CASSSGQGAYGYAF
TGTGCCAGCAGTTCCGGACAGGGGGCCTATGGCTACGCCTTC
>TRBJ2-7|TRBV28|NA|TRBD2
CASGGREPYEQYF
TGTGCCAGCGGAGGGAGGGAGCCCTACGAGCAGTACTTC
>TRBJ2-6|TRBV28|NA|NA
CASRRLISGANVLTF
TGTGCCAGCAGGCGGCTCATCTCTGGGGCCAACGTCCTGACTTTC
>TRBJ2-5|TRBV27|NA|NA
CASRTMVTSRETQYF
TGTGCCAGCAGAACAATGGTCACTAGCCGGGAGACCCAGTACTTC
>TRBJ2-5|TRBV11-2|few|NA
CASSSFGGSQETQYF
TGTGCCAGCAGCTCCTTTGGCGGATCCCAAGAGACCCAGTACTTC
>TRBJ2-1|TRBV18|NA|NA
CASSPSGSYNEQFF
TGTGCCAGCTCCCCTTCAGGCTCCTACAATGAGCAGTTCTTC
>TRBJ2-3|TRBV5-1|NA|TRBD2
CASSFGTSEDTQYF
TGCGCCAGCAGCTTCGGGACTAGCGAAGATACGCAGTATTTT
>TRBJ1-1|TRBV18|NA|NA
CASSPGQTGNTEAFF
TGTGCCAGCTCACCAGGCCAAACCGGGAACACTGAAGCTTTCTTT
>TRBJ1-4|TRBV10-3|NA|TRBD1
CAISGGQAPEKLFF
TGTGCCATCAGTGGGGGACAGGCCCCTGAAAAACTGTTTTTT
>TRBJ1-1|TRBV6-1|NA|NA
CASSALSGGSTEAFF
TGTGCCAGCAGTGCACTCTCGGGTGGAAGCACTGAAGCTTTCTTT
>TRBJ1-2|TRBV7-9|NA|TRBD1
CASSPGTGVGGYTF
TGTGCCAGCAGCCCTGGGACAGGGGTAGGCGGCTACACCTTC
>TRBJ1-2|TRBV19|NA|NA
CASSIGTANYGYTF
TGTGCCAGTAGTATAGGCACTGCTAACTATGGCTACACCTTC
>TRBJ2-2|TRBV6-1|NA|TRBD1
CASRGDRASGELFF
TGTGCCAGCAGGGGGGACAGGGCCTCCGGGGAGCTGTTTTTT
>TRBJ2-2|TRBV11-3|once|TRBD1
CASSVGGAGELFF
TGTGCCAGCAGCGTAGGGGGCGCCGGGGAGCTGTTTTTT
>TRBJ1-5|TRBV28|NA|NA
CASSSGHLFSNQPQHF
TGTGCCAGCAGCTCGGGACACCTTTTTAGCAATCAGCCCCAGCATTTT
>TRBJ1-1|TRBV21-1|NA|NA
CASRSKGALHEAFF
TGTGCCAGCAGGAGTAAGGGAGCATTACATGAAGCTTTCTTT
>TRBJ2-3|TRBV5-1|NA|NA
CASSFNGQPTDTQYF
TGCGCCAGCAGCTTCAATGGGCAGCCCACAGATACGCAGTATTTT
>TRBJ1-1|TRBV18|once|NA
CASSPTRDGSNTEAFF
TGTGCCAGCTCACCAACTAGGGACGGATCAAACACTGAAGCTTTCTTT
>TRBJ2-3|TRBV4-1|NA|NA
CASSQDGGTDTQYF
TGCGCCAGCAGCCAAGATGGGGGCACAGATACGCAGTATTTT
>TRBJ2-2|TRBV28|NA|TRBD1
CASRNSDRGVTGELFF
TGTGCCAGCAGAAATTCGGACAGGGGCGTCACCGGGGAGCTGTTTTTT
>TRBJ2-5|TRBV25-1|NA|TRBD2
CASSELAGTKKTQYF
TGTGCCAGCAGTGAATTGGCCGGGACTAAGAAGACCCAGTACTTC
>TRBJ2-3|TRBV7-2|many|TRBD2
CASSRISSGRAADTQYF
TGTGCCAGCAGCAGAATTTCTAGCGGGAGGGCCGCAGATACGCAGTATTTT
>TRBJ1-2|TRBV11-2|NA|TRBD1
CASSQLGQGYGYTF
TGTGCCAGCAGCCAGCTAGGACAGGGCTACGGCTACACCTTC
>TRBJ2-7|TRBV6-1|few|NA
CASSDLEEKFYEQYF
TGTGCCAGCAGTGATCTTGAGGAGAAATTCTACGAGCAGTACTTC
>TRBJ1-2|TRBV6-1|many|NA
CVSSELERTGDYGYTF
TGTGTCAGCAGTGAACTCGAGCGGACTGGGGACTATGGCTACACCTTC
>TRBJ1-2|TRBV29-1|NA|NA
CSVEEAYGYTF
TGCAGCGTTGAAGAGGCCTATGGCTACACCTTC
>TRBJ2-1|TRBV18|NA|TRBD2
CASSRGGTSGSPNEQFF
TGTGCCAGCTCCCGCGGAGGGACTAGCGGGAGCCCCAATGAGCAGTTCTTC
>TRBJ2-1|TRBV6-1|NA|NA
CASSGTDFYNEQFF
TGTGCCAGCAGTGGGACAGACTTCTACAATGAGCAGTTCTTC
>TRBJ2-7|TRBV28|NA|NA
CASSDDSYEQYF
TGTGCCAGCAGTGACGATAGCTACGAGCAGTACTTC
>TRBJ1-1|TRBV7-3|NA|NA
CASSLMMNTEAFF
TGTGCCAGCAGCTTAATGATGAACACTGAAGCTTTCTTT
>TRBJ2-7|TRBV30|once|NA
CAWSVDRNYEQYF
TGTGCCTGGAGTGTAGATAGGAACTACGAGCAGTACTTC
>TRBJ2-7|TRBV25-1|NA|TRBD1
CASSNTGTGGVYEQYF
TGTGCCAGCAGTAATACCGGGACAGGGGGCGTCTACGAGCAGTACTTC
>TRBJ2-1|TRBV7-2|NA|TRBD2
CASSLVGTSGHNEQFF
TGTGCCAGCAGCTTAGTTGGGACTAGCGGGCACAATGAGCAGTTCTTC
>TRBJ1-2|TRBV9|NA|NA
CASSDSQVPYGYTF
TGTGCCAGCAGCGACAGCCAGGTCCCCTATGGCTACACCTTC
>TRBJ2-3|TRBV28|few|TRBD1
CASSLIDRGRQYF
TGTGCCAGCAGTTTGATAGACAGGGGTAGGCAGTATTTT
>TRBJ2-3|TRBV4-3|NA|NA
CASSALDYPTDTQYF
TGCGCCAGCAGCGCTTTGGACTACCCCACAGATACGCAGTATTTT
>TRBJ1-5|TRBV6-5|NA|NA
CASNTGRLVGQPQHF
TGTGCCAGCAATACGGGGAGGCTCGTGGGACAGCCCCAGCATTTT
>TRBJ2-1|TRBV11-3|many|NA
CASSLDSNEQFF
TGTGCCAGCAGCTTAGACAGCAATGAGCAGTTCTTC
>TRBJ2-1|TRBV11-1|once|NA
CASSLTRTYNEQFF
TGTGCCAGCAGCTTAACTAGGACCTACAATGAGCAGTTCTTC
>TRBJ2-7|TRBV6-6|NA|NA
CASSYSKLDWTYEQYF
TGTGCCAGCAGTTACTCGAAGTTGGACTGGACCTACGAGCAGTACTTC
>TRBJ1-5|TRBV6-1|NA|TRBD1
CASSEDRGFNQPQHF
TGTGCCAGCAGTGAAGACAGGGGCTTCAATCAGCCCCAGCATTTT
>TRBJ2-7|TRBV27|NA|TRBD2
CASSLFGGYEQYF
TGTGCCAGCAGTTTGTTCGGGGGGTACGAGCAGTACTTC
>TRBJ1-2|TRBV19|NA|NA
CASSIDRTGGYTF
TGTGCCAGTAGTATAGATCGGACTGGTGGCTACACCTTC
>TRBJ1-6|TRBV30|NA|NA
CAWSPVVVDSPLHF
TGTGCCTGGAGTCCCGTGGTAGTTGATTCACCCCTCCACTTT
>TRBJ2-3|TRBV5-1|NA|NA
CASSLVGTTDTQYF
TGCGCCAGCAGCTTGGTCGGGACCACAGATACGCAGTATTTT
>TRBJ1-1|TRBV5-4|NA|TRBD1
CASSFGQGRTEAFF
TGTGCCAGCAGCTTTGGACAGGGGAGGACTGAAGCTTTCTTT
>TRBJ1-1|TRBV5-1|NA|NA
CASSLAGEGRSEAFF
TGCGCCAGCAGCTTGGCCGGCGAGGGAAGATCTGAAGCTTTCTTT
>TRBJ1-6|TRBV28|many|TRBD1
CAYSRGQNNSPLHF
TGTGCCTACTCCAGGGGGCAGAATAATTCACCCCTCCACTTT
>TRBJ2-7|TRBV7-3|many|NA
CASSHGSPYEQYF
TGTGCCAGCAGCCACGGAAGCCCCTACGAGCAGTACTTC